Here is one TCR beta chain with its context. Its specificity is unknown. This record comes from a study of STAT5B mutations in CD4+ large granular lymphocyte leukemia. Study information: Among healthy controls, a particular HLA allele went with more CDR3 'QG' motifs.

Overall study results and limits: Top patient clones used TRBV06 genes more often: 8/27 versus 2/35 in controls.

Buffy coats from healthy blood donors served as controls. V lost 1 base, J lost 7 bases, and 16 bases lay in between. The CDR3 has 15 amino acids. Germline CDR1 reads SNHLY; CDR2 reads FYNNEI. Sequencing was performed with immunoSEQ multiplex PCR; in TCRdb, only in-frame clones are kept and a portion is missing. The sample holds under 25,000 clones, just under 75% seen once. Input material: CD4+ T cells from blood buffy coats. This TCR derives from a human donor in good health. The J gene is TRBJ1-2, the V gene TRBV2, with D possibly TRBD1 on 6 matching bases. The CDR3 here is CASSEELQGGSGYTF. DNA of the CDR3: TGTGCCAGCAGTGAAGAGCTACAGGGCGGCTCTGGCTACACCTTC.